These T cell receptor beta chains were read from a single sample in a study of blood T cell repertoires in COVID-19. Using immunoSEQ multiplex PCR, the repertoire was profiled, and TCRdb retains in-frame clones only, with some absent. The repertoire includes about 62,000 clones, more than 80% of them detected once, and approximately 20% sits in the top ten. Sequenced: peripheral blood. All receptors come from a woman aged 55-70 years with COVID-19, enrolled during active disease. The CDR3 runs from the conserved cysteine through the conserved F or W. The D gene is left open where the match is weak. The size of a clone is reported for some rows only, either as once, few or many, or as a class for expanded clones.

abundance | j_gene | v_gene | d_gene | CDR3nt | CDR3aa
. | TRBJ1-1 | TRBV6-5 | . | TGTGCCAGCAGTTACTCTACGGGTGGTCGGGAAGCTTTCTTT | CASSYSTGGREAFF
. | TRBJ1-4 | TRBV4-2 | . | TGTGCCAGCAGCCGCACCGCGGAGGGTACCCATGAAAAACTGTTTTTT | CASSRTAEGTHEKLFF
. | TRBJ2-3 | TRBV11-2 | TRBD1 | TGTGCCAGCAGCGAACGACAGGGATCGGGGACAGATACGCAGTATTTT | CASSERQGSGTDTQYF
. | TRBJ1-1 | TRBV18 | . | TGTGCCAGCTCACCAAGCATTATGAACACTGAAGCTTTCTTT | CASSPSIMNTEAFF
. | TRBJ1-2 | TRBV15 | TRBD1 | TGTGCCACCAGCAGGGAATCGACAGGGCTCGGCTACACCTTC | CATSRESTGLGYTF
. | TRBJ1-2 | TRBV29-1 | . | TGCAGCGTTGAACGAGGGTTGGGCGGTGGCTACACCTTC | CSVERGLGGGYTF
. | TRBJ2-1 | TRBV11-2 | . | TGTGCCAGCAGCTTAGATCGGGAGCCCTACAATGAGCAGTTCTTC | CASSLDREPYNEQFF
once | TRBJ1-1 | TRBV6-2/TRBV6-3 | TRBD1 | TGTGCCAGCAGTCCCGACAGGGACGGAGGACCTCTTGAAGCTTTCTTT | CASSPDRDGGPLEAFF
few | TRBJ2-5 | TRBV5-1 | TRBD2 | TGCGCCAGCAGCTGGACTAGCCAAGAGACCCAGTACTTC | CASSWTSQETQYF
. | TRBJ2-7 | TRBV7-2 | TRBD2 | TGTGCCAGCAGCTCCCAGGGCGGGGGTTCCTACGAGCAGTACTTC | CASSSQGGGSYEQYF
. | TRBJ2-1 | TRBV4-1 | . | TGCGCCAGCAGCCAAGTAGCGTTTGGGCAGTTCTTC | CASSQVAFGQFF
. | TRBJ2-4 | TRBV6-1 | TRBD1 | TGTGCCAGCAGTGAAGGCAGCAGGGGGGCCAAAAACATTCAGTACTTC | CASSEGSRGAKNIQYF
. | TRBJ2-7 | TRBV7-9 | TRBD1 | TGTGCCAGCAGCTTAGGAACAGGACAGGGGATCTACGAGCAGTACTTC | CASSLGTGQGIYEQYF
large | TRBJ1-3 | TRBV6-6 | . | TGTGCCAGCAGTTTTACCTCGGGATCTGGAAACACCATATATTTT | CASSFTSGSGNTIYF